The sequence of this T cell receptor (beta chain) was determined in a study of identical twins. Study-level results: Carriage of fewer insertions was seen in abundant cord blood beta clonotypes, whereas memory repertoires showed none. The authors drew conclusions from cross-sectional statistical analysis rather than following the same donors.

V lost 3 bases to trimming and J lost 7 bases; unmatched junction nucleotides: 8. Per germline, CDR1 SGDLS and CDR2 YYNGEE. There are 16 residues in the CDR3. Concerning this clonotype: The target antigen is unknown.

Unique molecular identifiers were present on cDNA, and template switching added a universal primer site. In TCRdb, the 5' RACE reads were re-called with MiXCR into one record per CDR3 protein. The table lists some 500,000 distinct CDR3 sequences, 20% to 25% of them singletons, with about 0.99% in the top ten. A further study also used this sample, focusing on T cells expressing NK-cell markers. That publication notes: The TCR beta repertoires originated in sorted CD3+CD56+NKG2C+, CD3+CD56+NKG2C- and CD3+CD56-NKG2C+ T cells.

This receptor was obtained from a woman aged 18-29 years in good health. Sequences were obtained from CD4+ T cells sorted from blood. V and J are TRBV9 and TRBJ2-2; 11 bases agree with TRBD1. This CDR3 reads CASSGFSGTGGGELFF. In DNA, the CDR3 is TGTGCCAGCAGCGGATTTTCCGGGACAGGGGGCGGGGAGCTGTTTTTT.